The 26 T cell receptor beta chains in this list originate from one sample, sequenced in a study of blood T cell repertoires in COVID-19. Produced via immunoSEQ multiplex PCR; TCRdb's table is partial and in-frame only. The sample contains about 220,000 clones, approximately 92% of which appear only once. The sequencing sample was made of PBMCs or T cells enriched from blood (not recorded which). The source is a woman under 30 in a cohort exposed to, infected with or recovered from COVID-19 (not recorded which).

This chain joins TRBV10-3 and TRBJ1-1, with 7 bases fitting TRBD1. V shed 2 bases, J shed 2 bases, and the junction held 8 bases outside the gene matches. Germline V CDR1 and CDR2: ENHRY, SYGVKD. The CDR3 contains 16 residues. The CDR3 region is CAISETPTGINTEAFF. DNA for the CDR3: TGTGCCATCAGTGAGACCCCGACAGGGATTAACACTGAAGCTTTCTTT.

This chain links TRBV5-1 with TRBJ1-4; D gene uncertain. CDR1 SGHRS and CDR2 YFSETQ come from the germline V gene. V lost 0 bases, J lost 11 bases, and 8 bases lay in between. This CDR3 is built from 12 residues. CDR3 amino acids: CASSLDWRKLFF. CDR3 DNA: TGCGCCAGCAGCTTGGACTGGAGGAAACTGTTTTTT.

This chain uses TRBV4-2 with TRBJ1-4; TRBD1 agrees at 8 bases. Looked up from germline, CDR1 is LGHNA and CDR2 is YNFKEQ. The CDR3 has 15 amino acids. The V segment lost 4 bases and the J segment 4 bases; nucleotides outside the gene matches: 5. CDR3 in DNA: TGTGCCAGCAGCCGGTTGACAGGGGTTAATGAAAAACTGTTTTTT. Translated, it gives CASSRLTGVNEKLFF.

This rearrangement joins TRBV2 to TRBJ2-7; tentative D call: TRBD1 (5 bases). The CDR3 has 15 residues. The germline V and J ends were trimmed by 4 bases and 2 bases, with 15 bases remaining between them. The germline V gene encodes CDR1 SNHLY and CDR2 FYNNEI. The DNA of the CDR3 is TGTGCCAGCAGTGTTTCATTGACAGTTACCTACGAGCAGTACTTC. Its translation is CASSVSLTVTYEQYF.

The chain joins TRBV2 to TRBJ2-5; 8 bases fit TRBD2. CDR1 is SNHLY and CDR2 is FYNNEI in the germline V gene. CDR3 length: 15 residues. Unmatched junction bases numbered 6, after V lost 2 bases and J lost 4 bases. The CDR3 loop is CASSEPYRGGETQYF. In DNA form, the CDR3 reads TGTGCCAGCAGTGAACCTTATCGGGGGGGAGAGACCCAGTACTTC.

The chain combines TRBV9 with TRBJ1-1; D is possibly TRBD1 (6 bases). This CDR3 contains 14 residues. Per the germline V gene, CDR1 is SGDLS and CDR2 is YYNGEE. Trimming shortened V by 3 bases and J by 0 bases, and 9 bases separated the two germline ends. Here the CDR3 DNA reads TGTGCCAGCAGCGCGGACAGTTTGAACACTGAAGCTTTCTTT. Translation gives CASSADSLNTEAFF.

This chain connects TRBV7-9 to TRBJ2-5; perhaps TRBD2 as D (5 bases). V dropped 5 bases and J dropped 2 bases, with 15 bases sitting between them. CDR1 and CDR2 (germline): SEHNR, FQNEAQ (reference sequence). This CDR3 contains 15 residues. The CDR3 nucleotides are TGTGCCAGCAGCCCGACTACGAGAGTTCAAGAGACCCAGTACTTC. Its translation: CASSPTTRVQETQYF.

The J gene is TRBJ1-2, the V gene TRBV3-1 (or the pseudogene TRBV3-2); 7 bases line up with TRBD1. V was pared by 4 bases and J by 7 bases, with 9 bases of the junction left unmatched. CDR3 length: 14 amino acids. Germline V CDR1 and CDR2: LGHDT, YNNKEL (reference sequence). Written as DNA, the CDR3 is TGTGCCAGCAGCCTTATTGGGACAGAGTTTGGCTACACCTTC. Translated, it gives CASSLIGTEFGYTF.

The gene calls are TRBV3-1 (or the pseudogene TRBV3-2) and TRBJ1-1; D unclear. Germline V CDR1 and CDR2: LGHDT, YNNKEL (reference sequence). The V gene lost 3 bases and the J gene lost 4 bases, with 3 bases spanning the gap. CDR3 length equals 11 residues. The CDR3 DNA reads as TGTGCCAGCAGCCACAGCACTGAAGCTTTCTTT. Translating it yields CASSHSTEAFF.

The J gene is TRBJ1-4, the V gene TRBV5-5; a possible D gene is TRBD1 (6 bases). The CDR3 totals 13 residues. Germline loops: CDR1 SGHKS, CDR2 YYEKEE (reference sequence). V was clipped by 2 bases and J by 7 bases, with 9 bases between them. CDR3 loop: CASSLGQLEKLFF. In DNA form, the CDR3 reads TGTGCCAGCAGCTTAGGACAGCTTGAAAAACTGTTTTTT.

The V and J genes are TRBV7-2 and TRBJ1-5, with 9 bases lining up with TRBD1. CDR1 is SGHTA and CDR2 is FQGNSA in the germline V gene. Unmatched junction bases numbered 9, after V lost 5 bases and J lost 7 bases. This CDR3 has 15 residues. CDR3 sequence reads: CASSHRTGAGQPQHF. DNA of the CDR3: TGTGCCAGCAGCCATCGGACAGGGGCCGGCCAGCCCCAGCATTTT.

The J gene is TRBJ2-7, the V gene TRBV20-1, with a possible D match to TRBD1 (6 bases). Trimming took 3 bases from V and 6 from J, leaving 18 bases between them. The CDR3 length is 14 residues. The germline CDR1 and CDR2 sequences are DFQATT and SNEGSKA (reference sequence). The CDR3 protein is CSASVLGARSEQYF. The CDR3 DNA reads as TGCAGTGCTAGTGTTCTGGGGGCGCGGAGCGAGCAGTACTTC.

The J gene is TRBJ1-1, the V gene TRBV5-1, with TRBD1 as a possible D gene (5 bases). V lost 2 bases, J lost 4 bases, and 6 bases lay in between. The CDR3 loop spans 12 amino acids. Germline CDR1 reads SGHRS; CDR2 reads YFSETQ. As DNA, the CDR3 is TGCGCCAGCAGCTTCGGGGGCACTGAAGCTTTCTTT. This encodes CASSFGGTEAFF.

The rearrangement links TRBV30 to TRBJ2-2, with D hard to call. The CDR3 length is 15 residues. Germline loops: CDR1 GTSNPN, CDR2 SVGIG (reference sequence). V lost 7 bases, J lost 1 base, and 16 bases lay in between. The CDR3 is CALRPGSGNTGELFF. In DNA form, the CDR3 reads TGTGCCTTGCGGCCCGGCTCGGGGAACACCGGGGAGCTGTTTTTT.

The chain recombines TRBV25-1 with TRBJ1-5; D is uncertain. Trimming pared 0 bases from V and 5 bases from J, leaving 14 bases between. Germline CDR1 MGHDK, CDR2 SYGVNS. The CDR3 spans 16 residues. Here the CDR3 DNA reads TGTGCCAGCAGTGAATATTCGGCGGGGTCCCATCAGCCCCAGCATTTT. This sequence encodes CASSEYSAGSHQPQHF.

The chain recombines TRBV19 with TRBJ1-6, with 9 positions matching TRBD1. CDR1 and CDR2 (germline): LNHDA, SQIVND (reference sequence). V trimming: 9 bases; J trimming: 8 bases; junction bases outside the gene matches: 5. CDR3 length equals 13 residues. CDR3 in amino acids: CARRRTGDSPLHF. CDR3 DNA: TGTGCCAGGAGGAGGACAGGGGATTCACCCCTCCACTTT.

J is TRBJ1-2 and V is TRBV19; 7 bases match TRBD1. There are 13 residues in the CDR3. Per germline, CDR1 LNHDA and CDR2 SQIVND (reference sequence). Germline trimming cut 3 bases from V and 11 bases from J; bases unmatched to any gene: 9. The CDR3 protein is CASSITGTEVYTF. CDR3 in DNA: TGTGCCAGTAGTATCACCGGGACAGAAGTGTACACCTTC.

CDR3 in amino acids: CAISESTRDYGYTF. The CDR3 DNA sequence: TGTGCCATCAGTGAGTCGACCAGGGACTATGGCTACACCTTC. The chain employs TRBV10-3 and TRBJ1-2; D is possibly TRBD1 (5 bases). CDR1 is ENHRY and CDR2 is SYGVKD in the germline V gene. Trimming took 0 bases from V and 3 from J, leaving 8 bases between them. The CDR3 consists of 14 residues.

This clone was detected once. CDR3 in amino acids: CASSPAGRGSGGYTF. DNA of the CDR3: TGTGCCAGCAGTCCCGCCGGAAGGGGATCAGGGGGCTACACCTTC. The rearrangement uses TRBV28 and TRBJ1-2; D may be TRBD1 (5 bases). Trimming removed 5 bases from V and 8 bases from J, with 21 bases in between. CDR3 length equals 15 residues. Germline values: CDR1 MDHEN, CDR2 SYDVKM.

The rearrangement uses TRBV5-1 and TRBJ1-4; TRBD1 aligns across 9 bases. The J segment lost 3 bases and the V segment lost 2 bases, leaving 11 bases of the junction unmatched. The germline gives CDR1 SGHRS, CDR2 YFSETQ. There are 18 residues in the CDR3. The chain's CDR3 is CASSFQPTGGAANEKLFF. Written as DNA, the CDR3 is TGCGCCAGCAGCTTCCAGCCTACAGGGGGCGCGGCTAATGAAAAACTGTTTTTT.

Notes on this clone: At one boundary the junction diverges from the germline segment, which might be a read error. V and J are TRBV7-7 and TRBJ2-7, with 10 bases fitting TRBD2. CDR1 is SSHAT and CDR2 is FNYEAQ in the germline V gene (reference sequence). The CDR3 spans 15 residues. The CDR3 sequence: CASSLGAGGNYEQYF. CDR3 in DNA: TGTGCTAGCAGCTTAGGAGCGGGAGGGAACTACGAGCAGTACTTC.

J is TRBJ2-2 and V is TRBV5-6, with D possibly matching TRBD2 (6 bases). Deletions cut 3 bases from V and 5 bases from J, with 14 bases between. CDR3 size: 15 residues. The germline V gene has CDR1 SGHDT and CDR2 YYEEEE. The CDR3 sequence is CASSSDGGYTGELFF. In DNA, the CDR3 is TGTGCCAGCAGCTCCGATGGGGGGTATACCGGGGAGCTGTTTTTT.

The CDR3 sequence: CASSYPSGGVNGELFF. The CDR3 DNA is TGTGCCAGCAGTTACCCCAGCGGGGGGGTTAACGGGGAGCTGTTTTTT. The gene calls are TRBV6-5 and TRBJ2-2; 10 bases align to TRBD2. There are 16 residues in the CDR3. The J segment lost 7 bases and the V segment lost 2 bases, leaving 7 bases of the junction unmatched. Per the germline V gene, CDR1 is MNHEY and CDR2 is SVGAGI.

CDR3 protein: CASSVGTGGIETQYF. CDR3 in DNA: TGTGCCAGCAGCGTGGGGACAGGGGGTATCGAGACCCAGTACTTC. The chain joins TRBV9 to TRBJ2-5, with 11 bases that match TRBD1. Germline CDR1 is SGDLS and CDR2 is YYNGEE. The CDR3 contains 15 residues. The trim removed 2 bases at V and 5 bases at J, leaving 5 bases unmatched.

The CDR3 loop reads CASSQAPGVTYNSPLHF. CDR3 DNA sequence: TGCGCCAGCAGCCAAGCCCCCGGGGTAACCTATAATTCACCCCTCCACTTT. The rearrangement uses TRBV4-1 and TRBJ1-6; D uncertain. The germline gives CDR1 MGHRA, CDR2 YSYEKL. V lost 1 base to trimming and J lost 2 bases, with 12 bases between them. This CDR3 has 17 amino acids.

CDR3 sequence: CASSQQAGFVTEAFF. The CDR3 DNA sequence: TGTGCCAGCAGCCAGCAGGCAGGGTTTGTCACTGAAGCTTTCTTT. The gene calls are TRBV5-5 and TRBJ1-1, with D maybe TRBD1 (5 bases). The CDR3 spans 15 residues. CDR1 SGHKS and CDR2 YYEKEE come from the germline V gene (reference sequence). With 4 bases removed from V and 4 bases from J, the gap between germline ends came to 17 bases. The full variable domain, with the rest looked up from reference TRBV5-5 and TRBJ1-1, is DAGVTQSPTHLIKTRGQQVTLRCSPISGHKSVSWYQQVLGQGPQFIFQYYEKEERGRGNFPDRFSARQFPNYSSELNVNALLLGDSALYLCASSQQAGFVTEAFFGQGTRLTVV.